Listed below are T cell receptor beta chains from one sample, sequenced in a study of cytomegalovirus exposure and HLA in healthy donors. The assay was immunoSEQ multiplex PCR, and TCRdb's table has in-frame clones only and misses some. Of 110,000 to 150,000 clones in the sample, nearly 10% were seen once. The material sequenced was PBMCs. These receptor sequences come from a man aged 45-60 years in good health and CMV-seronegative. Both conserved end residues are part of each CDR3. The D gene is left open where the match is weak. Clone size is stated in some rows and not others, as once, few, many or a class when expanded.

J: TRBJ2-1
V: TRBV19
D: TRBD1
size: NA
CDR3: CASSATDRAEQFF
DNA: TGTGCCAGTAGTGCGACCGACAGGGCTGAGCAGTTCTTC

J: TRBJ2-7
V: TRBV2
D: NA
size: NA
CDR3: CASSFNRGPYEQYF
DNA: TGTGCCAGCAGTTTCAACCGGGGTCCCTACGAGCAGTACTTC

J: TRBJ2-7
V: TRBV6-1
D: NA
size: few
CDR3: CASTLANPSYEQYF
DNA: TGTGCCAGCACTCTAGCGAATCCTTCCTACGAGCAGTACTTC

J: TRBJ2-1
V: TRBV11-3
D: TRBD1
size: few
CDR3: CASSLAASGTVYNEQFF
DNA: TGTGCCAGCAGCTTAGCTGCTTCCGGGACAGTCTATAATGAGCAGTTCTTC

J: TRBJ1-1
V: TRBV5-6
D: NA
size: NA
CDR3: CASSFDSTLGNTEAFF
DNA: TGTGCCAGCAGCTTCGACAGTACCCTTGGGAACACTGAAGCTTTCTTT

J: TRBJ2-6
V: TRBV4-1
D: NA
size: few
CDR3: CASSHQTGFLKGVLTF
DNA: TGCGCCAGCAGCCACCAAACAGGCTTTTTGAAGGGCGTCCTGACTTTC

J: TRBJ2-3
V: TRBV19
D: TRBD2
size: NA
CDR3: CASSTGTSKDTQYF
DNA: TGTGCCAGTAGTACCGGGACTAGCAAAGATACGCAGTATTTT

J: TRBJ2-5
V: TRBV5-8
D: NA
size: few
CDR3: CASSFGGETQYF
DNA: TGTGCCAGCAGCTTTGGCGGGGAGACCCAGTACTTC

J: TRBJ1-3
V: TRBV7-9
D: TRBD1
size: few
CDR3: CASSPRTGGGNTIYF
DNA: TGTGCCAGCAGCCCAAGGACAGGGGGCGGAAACACCATATATTTT

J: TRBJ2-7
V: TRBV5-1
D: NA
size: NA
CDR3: CASSLGAEQYF
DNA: TGCGCCAGCAGCTTGGGGGCCGAGCAGTACTTC

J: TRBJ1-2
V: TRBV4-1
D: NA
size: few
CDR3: CASSQEGAGAGSYGYTF
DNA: TGCGCCAGCAGCCAAGAAGGCGCGGGGGCGGGCAGCTATGGCTACACCTTC

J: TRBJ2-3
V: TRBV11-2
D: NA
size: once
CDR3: CASSPSGLYTDTQYF
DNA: TGTGCCAGCAGCCCCTCGGGACTTTACACAGATACGCAGTATTTT

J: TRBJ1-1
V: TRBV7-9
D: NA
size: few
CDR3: CASSLAEGTSEAFF
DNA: TGTGCCAGCAGCCTGGCCGAGGGTACCTCTGAAGCTTTCTTT

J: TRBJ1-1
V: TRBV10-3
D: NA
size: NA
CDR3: CAISPGNTEAFF
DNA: TGTGCCATCAGTCCAGGTAACACTGAAGCTTTCTTT

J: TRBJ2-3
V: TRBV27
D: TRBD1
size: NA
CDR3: CASSRDRGGTDTQYF
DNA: TGTGCCAGCAGCCGGGACAGGGGGGGCACAGATACGCAGTATTTT

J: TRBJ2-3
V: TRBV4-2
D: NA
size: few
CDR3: CASSVRDTDTQYF
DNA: TGTGCCAGCTCCGTCCGAGATACAGATACGCAGTATTTT

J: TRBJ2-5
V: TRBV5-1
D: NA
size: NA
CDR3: CASSSDPGGGGETQYF
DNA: TGCGCCAGCAGCTCGGACCCTGGCGGGGGCGGAGAGACCCAGTACTTC

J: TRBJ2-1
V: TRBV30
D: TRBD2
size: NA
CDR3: CAWSPGLAGGPGNEQFF
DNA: TGTGCCTGGAGTCCCGGACTAGCGGGGGGGCCGGGCAATGAGCAGTTCTTC

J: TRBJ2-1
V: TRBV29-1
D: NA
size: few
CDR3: CSVERQGRTSYNEQFF
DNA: TGCAGCGTTGAAAGGCAGGGGCGAACATCCTACAATGAGCAGTTCTTC

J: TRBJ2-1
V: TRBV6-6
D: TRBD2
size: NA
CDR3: CASNQAGALQANEQFF
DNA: TGTGCCAGCAACCAAGCGGGAGCCCTCCAGGCCAATGAGCAGTTCTTC

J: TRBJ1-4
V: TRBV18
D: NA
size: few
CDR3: CASSHRQNNEKLFF
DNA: TGTGCCAGCTCACACCGACAGAATAATGAAAAACTGTTTTTT

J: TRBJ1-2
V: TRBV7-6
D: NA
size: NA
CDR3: CASSLRQASSVPYGYTF
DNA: TGTGCCAGCAGCTTAAGACAGGCATCCTCGGTACCTTATGGCTACACCTTC

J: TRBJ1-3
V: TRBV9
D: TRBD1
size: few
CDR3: CASSVESGQGASGNTIYF
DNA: TGTGCCAGCAGCGTAGAAAGCGGACAGGGGGCGAGTGGAAACACCATATATTTT

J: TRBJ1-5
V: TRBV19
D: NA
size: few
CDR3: CASTPHSGRSNQPQHF
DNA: TGTGCCAGTACCCCTCACTCCGGCAGGTCCAATCAGCCCCAGCATTTT

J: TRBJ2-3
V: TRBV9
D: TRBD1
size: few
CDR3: CASSLFRGQGTDTQYF
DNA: TGTGCCAGCAGCCTCTTCCGGGGACAGGGCACAGATACGCAGTATTTT

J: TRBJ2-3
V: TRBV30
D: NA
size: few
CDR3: CAWSVQRRGGADTQYF
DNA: TGTGCCTGGAGTGTACAGCGACGCGGAGGGGCAGATACGCAGTATTTT

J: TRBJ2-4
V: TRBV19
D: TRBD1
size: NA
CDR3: CASIETGRNIQYF
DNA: TGTGCCAGTATTGAGACAGGGCGAAACATTCAGTACTTC

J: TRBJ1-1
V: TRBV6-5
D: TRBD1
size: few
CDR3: CASSEDPGGRAFF
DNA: TGTGCCAGCAGTGAAGATCCAGGGGGGAGAGCTTTCTTT

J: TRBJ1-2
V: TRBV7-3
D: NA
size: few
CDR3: CASSSPGNGYTF
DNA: TGTGCCAGCAGCTCCCCAGGGAACGGCTACACCTTC

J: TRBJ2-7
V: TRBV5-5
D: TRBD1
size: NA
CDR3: CASSLDTGGASYEQYF
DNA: TGTGCCAGCAGCTTGGATACAGGGGGCGCTTCCTACGAGCAGTACTTC

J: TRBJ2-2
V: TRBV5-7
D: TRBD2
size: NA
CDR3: CASSLWLAGGPGLGGELFF
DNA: TGTGCCAGCAGCTTGTGGCTAGCGGGAGGGCCTGGGTTAGGAGGGGAGCTGTTTTTT

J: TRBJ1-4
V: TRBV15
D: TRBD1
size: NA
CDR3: CATSRGSGTGDEKLFF
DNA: TGTGCCACCAGCAGAGGTTCCGGGACAGGGGACGAAAAACTGTTTTTT

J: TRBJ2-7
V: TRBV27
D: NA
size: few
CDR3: CATSVKGGFYEQYF
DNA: TGTGCCACCAGCGTGAAGGGGGGGTTCTACGAGCAGTACTTC

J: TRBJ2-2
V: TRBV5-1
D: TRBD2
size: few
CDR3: CASSGGVRRANTGELFF
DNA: TGCGCCAGCAGCGGGGGGGTGAGGCGCGCGAACACCGGGGAGCTGTTTTTT

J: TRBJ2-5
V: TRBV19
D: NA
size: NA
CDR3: CASSIINGLPQETQYF
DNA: TGTGCCAGTAGTATTATTAATGGACTACCGCAAGAGACCCAGTACTTC

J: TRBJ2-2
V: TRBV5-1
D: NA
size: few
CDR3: CASSPSNTGELFF
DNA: TGCGCCAGCAGCCCTTCGAACACCGGGGAGCTGTTTTTT

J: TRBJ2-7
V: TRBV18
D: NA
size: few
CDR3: CASSPVRRGPAEQYF
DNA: TGTGCCAGCTCACCAGTGCGGCGGGGTCCGGCCGAGCAGTACTTC

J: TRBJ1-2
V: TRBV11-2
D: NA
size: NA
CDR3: CASSLESYGYTF
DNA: TGTGCCAGCAGCTTAGAGAGCTATGGCTACACCTTC

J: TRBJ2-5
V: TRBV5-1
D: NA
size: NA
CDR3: CASSLAEAVQETQYF
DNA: TGCGCCAGCAGCTTGGCCGAGGCAGTCCAAGAGACCCAGTACTTC

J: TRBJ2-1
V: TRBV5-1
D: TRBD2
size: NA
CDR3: CASSMGSGLDYNEQFF
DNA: TGCGCCAGCAGCATGGGATCAGGACTAGACTACAATGAGCAGTTCTTC

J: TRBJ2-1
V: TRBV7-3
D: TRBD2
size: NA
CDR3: CASSPAGGRVHEQFF
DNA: TGTGCCAGCAGCCCGGCCGGCGGGAGGGTCCATGAGCAGTTCTTC

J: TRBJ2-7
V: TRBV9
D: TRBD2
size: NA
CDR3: CASSATSGSGEQYF
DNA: TGTGCCAGCAGCGCTACTAGCGGGAGTGGCGAGCAGTACTTC

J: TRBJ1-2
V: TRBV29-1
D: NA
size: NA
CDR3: CSVGHQASYTF
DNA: TGCAGCGTTGGTCACCAGGCGAGCTACACCTTC

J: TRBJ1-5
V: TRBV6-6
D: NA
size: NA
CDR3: CASTRREGNQPQHF
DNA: TGTGCCAGCACTCGCAGGGAGGGCAATCAGCCCCAGCATTTT

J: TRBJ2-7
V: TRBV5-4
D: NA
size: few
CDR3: CASSTTGTEQYF
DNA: TGTGCCAGCAGTACGACAGGTACCGAGCAGTACTTC

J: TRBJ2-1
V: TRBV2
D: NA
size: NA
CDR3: CASRNTGTFEQFF
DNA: TGTGCCAGCAGAAACACCGGGACATTTGAGCAGTTCTTC

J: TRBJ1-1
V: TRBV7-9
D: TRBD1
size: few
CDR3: CASSFSGGRWNTEAFF
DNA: TGTGCCAGCAGCTTCTCAGGGGGCCGGTGGAACACTGAAGCTTTCTTT

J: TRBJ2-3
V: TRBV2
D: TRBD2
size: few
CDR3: CASSELAGGTDTQYF
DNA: TGTGCCAGCAGTGAACTAGCGGGGGGCACAGATACGCAGTATTTT

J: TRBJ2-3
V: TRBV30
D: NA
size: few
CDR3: CAWSPGGTDTQYF
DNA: TGTGCCTGGAGCCCGGGGGGCACAGATACGCAGTATTTT

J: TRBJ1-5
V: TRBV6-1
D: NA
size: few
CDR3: CASSEMPRGGAQHF
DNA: TGTGCCAGCAGTGAAATGCCCCGAGGAGGGGCTCAGCATTTT

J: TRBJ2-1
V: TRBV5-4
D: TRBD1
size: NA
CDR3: CASSRNRGIGSEQFF
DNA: TGTGCCAGCAGCCGTAACAGGGGAATCGGCAGTGAGCAGTTCTTC